These T cell receptor beta chains were read from a single sample in a study of cytomegalovirus exposure and HLA in healthy donors. Repertoires were generated with immunoSEQ multiplex PCR, while TCRdb's copy carries only in-frame clones and drops some. The table has over 150,000 clones, less than 85% seen once. The source material was PBMCs. These receptors were obtained from a girl between 5 and 17 years old in good health and CMV-seropositive. Each CDR3 is given with its conserved first and last residue. A D gene is named only where the DNA matches it firmly. Some rows have no size entry. The others give once, few or many, or a class for an expanded clone.

NA,NA,TRBJ1-1,TRBV5-6,CASSWGETEAFF,TGTGCCAGCAGTTGGGGAGAGACTGAAGCTTTCTTT
NA,NA,TRBJ1-1,TRBV5-3,CARSLGGGGCTEAFF,TGTGCCAGAAGCTTGGGAGGAGGAGGGTGCACTGAAGCTTTCTTT
few,NA,TRBJ1-5,TRBV10-3,CAISPSPSRGKIQPQHF,TGTGCCATCAGTCCTAGCCCCTCCAGGGGCAAAATTCAGCCCCAGCATTTT
NA,NA,TRBJ1-1,TRBV11-2,CASAHRAEAFF,TGTGCCAGCGCCCACCGAGCTGAAGCTTTCTTT
NA,NA,TRBJ1-3,TRBV7-2,CASSHEGGQNTIYF,TGTGCCAGCAGTCATGAGGGGGGGCAAAACACCATATATTTT
NA,TRBD1,TRBJ1-2,TRBV6-1,CASSPQGDYGYTF,TGTGCCAGCAGCCCACAGGGGGACTATGGCTACACCTTC
NA,TRBD1,TRBJ2-7,TRBV11-2,CASNNRGLSYEQYF,TGTGCCAGCAACAACAGGGGCCTTTCCTACGAGCAGTACTTC
once,TRBD1,TRBJ1-5,TRBV30,CAWSRTGFYSNQPQHF,TGTGCCTGGAGCCGGACAGGTTTCTATAGCAATCAGCCCCAGCATTTT
once,NA,TRBJ2-3,TRBV11-2,CASSLESLVMTDTQYF,TGTGCCAGCAGCTTAGAGAGCCTAGTAATGACAGATACGCAGTATTTT
few,NA,TRBJ2-7,TRBV5-3,CARSWLQDYEQYF,TGTGCCAGAAGCTGGCTCCAAGACTACGAGCAGTACTTC
NA,NA,TRBJ2-1,TRBV6-5,CASPKLPPPYNEQFF,TGTGCCAGCCCAAAACTCCCCCCTCCCTACAATGAGCAGTTCTTC
once,NA,TRBJ1-6,TRBV4-1,CASSYGTSHNSPLHF,TGCGCCAGCAGCTACGGGACATCTCATAATTCACCCCTCCACTTT
NA,TRBD1,TRBJ1-3,TRBV6-5,CASRRGQSGNTIYF,TGTGCCAGCAGACGGGGACAGTCTGGAAACACCATATATTTT
NA,NA,TRBJ2-3,TRBV5-1,CASSSELAGAGTDTQYF,TGCGCCAGCAGCTCGGAGCTGGCGGGGGCAGGCACAGATACGCAGTATTTT
NA,NA,TRBJ2-2,TRBV6-1,CASREGNTGELFF,TGTGCCAGCAGGGAGGGGAACACCGGGGAGCTGTTTTTT
NA,TRBD2,TRBJ2-3,TRBV30,CAWKLGLAADTQYF,TGTGCCTGGAAATTGGGACTAGCGGCAGATACGCAGTATTTT
once,NA,TRBJ1-3,TRBV5-4,CASSPGVAGNTIYF,TGTGCCAGCAGCCCCGGGGTTGCCGGAAACACCATATATTTT
NA,NA,TRBJ1-1,TRBV27,CASSLSPGSNTEAFF,TGTGCCAGCAGTTTATCCCCAGGTTCGAACACTGAAGCTTTCTTT